What follows describes a single TCR beta chain. With 3 bases clipped from V and 8 bases from J, the junction kept 7 bases outside the gene matches. The CDR3 spans 14 residues. Looked up from germline, CDR1 is SGHRS and CDR2 is YFSETQ. In the authors' workflow: Quantification of nucleated cells was approximated via reference gene primer amplification. Profiling relied on immunoSEQ multiplex PCR, and the TCRdb table lists in-frame clones only, not all of them. The V and J calls and the clone size are those of that table, but D and trimming were determined from the DNA. The repertoire includes roughly 200,000 clones, about 85% of them detected once, and about a fifth sits in the top ten. The sample comes from a study of blood T cell repertoires in COVID-19. Overall study: Whether acute or convalescent, the COVID-19 samples came from the United States, Italy and Spain. T cells, B-cell-depleted T cells, or PBMCs supplied cDNA or gDNA.

The chain joins TRBV5-1 to TRBJ1-2; 10 bases are a match to TRBD1. The TCR originated in a man aged 60-69 years with active or convalescent COVID-19. Input material: peripheral blood. CDR3 nucleotide sequence: TGCGCCAGCAGCTCGGGACAGGGGAGTTTCGGCTACACCTTC. It yields the protein CASSSGQGSFGYTF.